These 7 T cell receptor beta chains share one sample of origin, sequenced in a study of cytomegalovirus exposure and HLA in healthy donors. Primers included in the PCR were 60 Vbeta and 13 Jbeta primers. Profiled with immunoSEQ multiplex PCR; TCRdb holds only in-frame clones, not every one. The sample holds over 100,000 clones, about two thirds seen once. The sample was PBMCs. The receptors shown here come from a man between 45 and 60 years old in good health and CMV-seropositive.

The gene calls are TRBV6-7 and TRBJ2-3; a possible D gene is TRBD1 (5 bases). TRBV6-7 belongs to the ORF category, with a function that is uncertain. V lost 5 bases to trimming and J lost 0 bases, with 12 bases between them. The CDR3 has 15 residues. CDR3 sequence: CASSTRGASTDTQYF. The CDR3 DNA reads TGTGCCAGCAGTACAAGGGGCGCTAGCACAGATACGCAGTATTTT.

The chain employs TRBV4-3 and TRBJ2-1; D not certain. Looked up from germline, CDR1 is LGHNA and CDR2 is YSLEER. V lost 0 bases and J 5 bases, leaving 5 bases between the germline ends. The CDR3 runs to 13 residues. The chain's CDR3 is CASSQDSDNEQFF. Here the CDR3 DNA reads TGCGCCAGCAGCCAAGATTCAGACAATGAGCAGTTCTTC.

The V call is TRBV6-1, the J call TRBJ2-7; 10 bases are a match to TRBD2. CDR3 length equals 13 residues. Trimming took 1 base from V and 13 from J; bases not matched to a gene: 7. Germline CDR1 and CDR2: MNHNS and SASEGT. CDR3 region: CASSEERGGGRYF. The CDR3, as DNA: TGTGCCAGCAGTGAAGAGCGGGGGGGAGGGCGCTACTTC.

The chain recombines TRBV15 with TRBJ2-6; a weak D match, TRBD1 (6 bases). The CDR3 extends over 17 amino acids. Germline CDR1 reads LNHNV; CDR2 reads YYDKDF (reference sequence). V dropped 6 bases and J dropped 6 bases, with 21 bases sitting between them. The CDR3 spells CATRPPGHPSLANVLTF. The CDR3 nucleotides are TGTGCCACCAGGCCTCCGGGACATCCCTCTTTGGCCAACGTCCTGACTTTC.

The rearrangement uses TRBV29-1 and TRBJ1-1; no firm D call. CDR1 SQVTM and CDR2 ANQGSEA come from the germline V gene. Trimming pared 0 bases from V and 9 bases from J, leaving 23 bases between. The CDR3 has 16 residues. This CDR3 reads CSVEDWATGLAAKAFF. The CDR3 DNA follows: TGCAGCGTTGAAGATTGGGCGACGGGGTTGGCAGCTAAAGCTTTCTTT.

This clone showed up just once. The chain combines TRBV7-3 with TRBJ2-5; the match to TRBD2 covers 7 bases. In germline, CDR1 is SGHTA, CDR2 FQGTGA. CDR3 length: 15 residues. The J segment lost 4 bases and the V segment lost 3 bases, leaving 8 bases of the junction unmatched. The CDR3 reads CASSLAGEKGETQYF. The CDR3 region has the DNA TGTGCCAGCAGCTTGGCGGGAGAGAAGGGAGAGACCCAGTACTTC. Combining the CDR3 with reference TRBV7-3 and TRBJ2-5 gives the whole variable domain GAGVSQTPSNKVTEKGKYVELRCDPISGHTALYWYRQSLGQGPEFLIYFQGTGAADDSGLPNDRFFAVRPEGSVSTLKIQRTERGDSAVYLCASSLAGEKGETQYFGPGTRLLVL.

The CDR3 sequence is CASRAQRGRVTEAFF. DNA for the CDR3: TGTGCCAGCAGGGCCCAAAGGGGGAGGGTAACTGAAGCTTTCTTT. The V gene is TRBV2, the J gene TRBJ1-1, with a possible D match to TRBD1 (6 bases). Trimming stripped 6 bases from V and 5 bases from J, with 19 bases between. This CDR3 contains 15 residues. The germline gives CDR1 SNHLY, CDR2 FYNNEI.